This T cell receptor beta chain appears in the sequencing data of a study of cytomegalovirus exposure and HLA in healthy donors. This CDR3 is 16 amino acids long. J lost 0 bases, V lost 5 bases, and 9 bases had no gene match. CDR1 MNHEY and CDR2 SMNVEV come from the germline V gene (reference sequence). With 60 Vbeta and 13 Jbeta primers, the PCR was carried out. The table came from immunoSEQ multiplex PCR; TCRdb's copy has only in-frame clones and leaves some out. This table has roughly 160,000 clones, more than 70% appearing once. The sample was PBMCs. The clonotype originates from a woman aged 40 to 55 in good health and CMV-seropositive. V gene TRBV27 combines with J gene TRBJ2-7, with 8 positions matching TRBD1. The CDR3 nucleotides are TGTGCCAGCAGTCCCGGACAGGGTTTCCCCTCCTACGAGCAGTACTTC. Its translation: CASSPGQGFPSYEQYF.